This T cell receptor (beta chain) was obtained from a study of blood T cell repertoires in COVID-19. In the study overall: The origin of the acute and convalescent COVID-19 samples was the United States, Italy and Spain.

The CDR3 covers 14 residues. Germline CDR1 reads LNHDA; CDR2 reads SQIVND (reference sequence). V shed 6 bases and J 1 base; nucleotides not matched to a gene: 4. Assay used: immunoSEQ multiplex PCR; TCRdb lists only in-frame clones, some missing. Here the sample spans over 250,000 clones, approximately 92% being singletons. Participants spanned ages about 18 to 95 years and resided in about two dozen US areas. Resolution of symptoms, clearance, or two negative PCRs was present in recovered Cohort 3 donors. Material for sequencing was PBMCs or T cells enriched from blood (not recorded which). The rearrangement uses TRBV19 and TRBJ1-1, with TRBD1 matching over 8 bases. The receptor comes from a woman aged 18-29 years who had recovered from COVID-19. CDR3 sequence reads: CASSLGTGNTEAFF. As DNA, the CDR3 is TGTGCCAGTAGCCTCGGGACAGGGAACACTGAAGCTTTCTTT.